This T cell receptor (beta chain) was captured by sequencing in a study of regulatory T cells in long-lasting Graves disease. Overall study results and limits: The number of shared public clonotypes was higher in persistent patients (about 3,000) than new patients (966).

CDR3 length equals 14 residues. V was shortened by 7 bases and J by 2 bases, with 12 bases between the two germline ends. CDR1 MDHEN and CDR2 SYDVKM come from the germline V gene. Time point noted: persistent/refractory GD, antithyroid drugs over 5 years with positive TRAb. Isolated PBMC RNA provided the starting material for the TCR library. EDTA tubes were used for drawing roughly 9 milliliters of peripheral blood. There are many counts of this clonotype. Its target is unknown. Arm-PCR of CDR3 regions and iRepertoire HTBI primers were used to build TCR beta libraries. One entry per CDR3 protein results from TCRdb running MiXCR on the multiplex PCR reads. The sample gives about 470,000 distinct CDR3 sequences, roughly 21% of which show up once; approximately 6.4% is in the top ten.

The source is a female donor with Graves disease. The sequences come from peripheral blood mononuclear cells (PBMCs), collected when the disease was refractory, from a patient treated with antithyroid drugs. The V and J genes are TRBV28 and TRBJ1-3; a weak D match, TRBD1 (6 bases). CDR3 nucleotide sequence: TGTGCCAGCAAGACAGGCGCGGCTGGAAACACCATATATTTT. It specifies CASKTGAAGNTIYF.